The TCR beta chain under discussion was sequenced for a study of OX40 agonist ivuxolimab in advanced cancers. Study-wide background: Enrollees could have had prior anti-PD-1, anti-PD-L1 or anti-CTLA-4 therapy, which about 40% had received. One patient with hepatocellular carcinoma and two with cutaneous melanoma, three in all, had partial responses.

Sequencing used immunoSEQ multiplex PCR; TCRdb keeps in-frame clones, though not all of them. The profile shows around 95,000 clones, roughly 93% of them singletons. The CDR3 has 13 amino acids. V was trimmed by 7 bases and J by 3 bases, leaving 12 bases between them. Germline-derived CDR1 and CDR2 are MNHNS and SASEGT. This clonotype was sampled from an adult with an advanced solid tumor such as melanoma, head and neck, liver or kidney cancer. The sequencing used CD4+ or CD8+ T cells sorted from blood, collected in a trial of the OX40 agonist ivuxolimab. The chain combines TRBV6-1 with TRBJ1-2; TRBD1 might be the D (5 bases). The CDR3: CASNLREDYGYTF. The CDR3 bases are TGTGCCAGCAATCTCAGGGAAGACTATGGCTACACCTTC.